Listed below are T cell receptor beta chains from one sample, sequenced in a study of blood T cells in healthy people across ages. TCRdb itself ran the 5' RACE reads through MiXCR, one entry per CDR3 protein. This table has under 2,000,000 distinct CDR3 sequences, around 50% appearing once. Sequencing was carried out using blood. The receptors here all came from a woman in her forties in good health. CDR3s include the opening cysteine and the closing phenylalanine or tryptophan. The D gene is left open where the match is weak. Rows may omit the clone size; those that give it use once, few, many or a size class.

V gene	D gene	J gene	clone size	CDR3 protein	CDR3 DNA
TRBV20-1	-	TRBJ2-7	few	CSASGALGYEQYF	TGCAGTGCTTCCGGGGCCCTAGGATACGAGCAGTACTTC
TRBV27	TRBD1	TRBJ2-7	-	CASRGDVRDRGYEQYF	TGTGCCAGCAGAGGCGATGTGAGGGACAGGGGCTACGAGCAGTACTTC
TRBV7-3	TRBD2	TRBJ2-7	-	CASAPGGGAYNEQYF	TGTGCCAGCGCCCCGGGCGGGGGGGCCTACAATGAGCAGTACTTC
TRBV7-8	-	TRBJ2-3	-	CASSWNSADTQYF	TGTGCCAGCAGCTGGAACAGCGCAGATACGCAGTATTTT
TRBV4-3	TRBD2	TRBJ2-5	-	CASSRDPWAAGSIRETQYF	TGCGCCAGCAGCCGGGATCCCTGGGCAGCGGGGTCGATCAGAGAGACCCAGTACTTC
TRBV20-1	-	TRBJ1-6	-	CSARAAQGNNSPLHF	TGCAGTGCTAGAGCAGCCCAGGGAAACAATTCACCCCTCCACTTT
TRBV15	TRBD2	TRBJ2-1	few	CATSRDHGSGGPTNEQFF	TGTGCCACCAGCAGAGATCATGGTAGCGGGGGCCCAACGAATGAGCAGTTCTTC
TRBV7-2	-	TRBJ1-2	few	CASSGYRTPNYGYTF	TGTGCCAGCAGCGGGTACAGGACCCCGAACTATGGCTACACCTTC
TRBV4-3	TRBD2	TRBJ2-3	-	CASSPLAGGLDTQYF	TGCGCCAGCAGCCCGCTAGCGGGGGGGCTAGATACGCAGTATTTT
TRBV5-1	-	TRBJ2-1	few	CASSLVGEPSPYNEQFF	TGCGCCAGCAGCTTGGTTGGCGAACCCAGCCCCTACAATGAGCAGTTCTTC
TRBV27	-	TRBJ2-3	few	CASSPSTFVGTDTQYF	TGTGCCAGCAGTCCATCCACCTTTGTGGGCACAGATACGCAGTATTTT
TRBV4-3	TRBD2	TRBJ2-1	-	CASSQEGGSGADNEQFF	TGCGCCAGCAGCCAAGAGGGAGGTAGCGGGGCGGACAATGAGCAGTTCTTC
TRBV6-6	-	TRBJ1-2	-	CASRTGPNYGYTF	TGTGCCAGCAGGACAGGTCCTAACTATGGCTACACCTTC
TRBV15	-	TRBJ2-3	-	CATSRRGLGTDTQYF	TGTGCCACCAGCAGACGGGGGCTCGGCACAGATACGCAGTATTTT
TRBV28	TRBD1	TRBJ2-1	-	CASMRDRVADEQFF	TGTGCCAGCATGCGGGACAGGGTGGCGGATGAGCAGTTCTTC
TRBV9	-	TRBJ1-6	-	CASSETGRPLHF	TGTGCCAGCAGCGAAACAGGGCGGCCCCTCCACTTT
TRBV28	TRBD1	TRBJ2-5	few	CASRRQGAREETQYF	TGTGCCAGCAGACGACAGGGGGCGCGGGAAGAGACCCAGTACTTC
TRBV7-2	TRBD2	TRBJ2-3	many	CASSPLGGRTDTQYF	TGTGCCAGCAGCCCCTTGGGGGGGAGGACAGATACGCAGTATTTT
TRBV11-1	TRBD2	TRBJ2-3	-	CASSITAGGRTDTQYF	TGTGCCAGCAGCATCACAGCGGGGGGGAGAACAGATACGCAGTATTTT
TRBV7-2	-	TRBJ2-1	-	CASSSQGSGESEQFF	TGTGCCAGCAGCTCCCAGGGGTCGGGGGAGAGTGAGCAGTTCTTC
TRBV20-1	-	TRBJ2-1	-	CSVQDRRRLSSYNEQFF	TGCAGTGTTCAAGACAGGCGGAGATTAAGCTCCTACAATGAGCAGTTCTTC
TRBV7-6	-	TRBJ2-1	-	CASSLVASSLLNEQFF	TGTGCCAGCAGCTTAGTGGCTAGCTCTTTATTAAATGAGCAGTTCTTC
TRBV6-5	-	TRBJ2-7	once	CASSYSNRLPYEQYF	TGTGCCAGCAGTTACTCGAACAGGCTCCCCTACGAGCAGTACTTC
TRBV4-2	-	TRBJ1-1	-	CASSRTSHPTEAFF	TGTGCCAGCAGCCGAACGTCCCACCCCACTGAAGCTTTCTTT
TRBV20-1	-	TRBJ2-1	-	CSAGPPYNEQFF	TGCAGCGCGGGCCCGCCCTACAATGAGCAGTTCTTC
TRBV10-3	TRBD1	TRBJ1-2	once	CAIRWTGNYGYTF	TGTGCCATCAGATGGACAGGGAACTATGGCTACACCTTC
TRBV12-3/TRBV12-4	-	TRBJ2-5	few	CASRRSAGAEETQYF	TGTGCCAGCAGGCGGTCCGCAGGAGCCGAAGAGACCCAGTACTTC
TRBV4-1	TRBD1	TRBJ2-7	-	CASSQFGTGLPYEQYF	TGCGCCAGCAGCCAATTTGGGACAGGCCTACCCTACGAGCAGTACTTC
TRBV6-5	-	TRBJ2-3	-	CASSSPSSSTDTQYF	TGTGCCAGCAGCTCACCGTCCTCCTCCACAGATACGCAGTATTTT
TRBV7-9	-	TRBJ2-1	-	CASSSRDSSNEQFF	TGTGCCAGCAGCAGCCGGGACTCCAGCAATGAGCAGTTCTTC
TRBV6-2/TRBV6-3	-	TRBJ2-5	-	CASGAWRGGIQETQYF	TGTGCCAGTGGAGCTTGGAGGGGGGGCATCCAAGAGACCCAGTACTTC
TRBV7-9	-	TRBJ1-3	once	CASSLDGNTIYF	TGTGCCAGCAGCTTAGATGGAAACACCATATATTTT
TRBV9	-	TRBJ2-1	-	CASSVGQANTFNEQFF	TGTGCCAGCAGCGTAGGTCAGGCCAATACCTTCAATGAGCAGTTCTTC
TRBV4-1	-	TRBJ1-4	-	CASSQGWGAEKLFF	TGCGCCAGCAGCCAAGGTTGGGGAGCGGAAAAACTGTTTTTT
TRBV15	-	TRBJ2-7	-	CATSRDTSGAYEQYF	TGTGCCACCAGCAGGGATACTAGTGGAGCCTACGAGCAGTACTTC
TRBV5-8	TRBD1	TRBJ2-3	-	CASSGKGQKFTDTQYF	TGTGCCAGCAGCGGGAAGGGACAGAAGTTCACAGATACGCAGTATTTT
TRBV4-3	-	TRBJ1-5	-	CASSQDSGGPNQPQHF	TGCGCCAGCAGCCAAGATTCGGGCGGTCCGAATCAGCCCCAGCATTTT
TRBV2	-	TRBJ2-7	few	CASQTGSSYEQYF	TGTGCCAGCCAGACGGGGAGCTCCTACGAGCAGTACTTC
TRBV11-3	TRBD2	TRBJ2-3	few	CASSFTTSGVADTQYF	TGTGCCAGCAGCTTTACGACTAGCGGGGTTGCAGATACGCAGTATTTT
TRBV11-3	-	TRBJ2-3	-	CASSPPVGPNTDTQYF	TGTGCCAGCAGCCCCCCAGTCGGACCCAACACAGATACGCAGTATTTT
TRBV24-1	TRBD1	TRBJ2-7	-	CATSDSTRTGGSYEQYF	TGTGCCACCAGTGATTCCACCCGGACAGGGGGTTCCTACGAGCAGTACTTC
TRBV28	-	TRBJ1-2	-	CASSFQTDGYTF	TGTGCCAGCAGTTTTCAGACAGATGGCTACACCTTC
TRBV12-3/TRBV12-4	TRBD1	TRBJ2-3	few	CASGRGQSDTQYF	TGTGCCAGCGGCAGGGGGCAGAGTGATACGCAGTATTTT
TRBV27	-	TRBJ1-2	few	CASSLFHRAGYGYTF	TGTGCCAGCAGTTTATTCCACAGGGCAGGCTATGGCTACACCTTC
TRBV5-1	TRBD2	TRBJ2-1	-	CASSLVAGGDNEQFF	TGTGCCAGCAGTTTAGTCGCCGGGGGGGACAATGAGCAGTTCTTC
TRBV7-2	-	TRBJ1-3	few	CASSLRGSGNTIYF	TGTGCCAGCAGCTTACGGGGGTCTGGAAACACCATATATTTT
TRBV6-5	TRBD1	TRBJ2-4	-	CASSFSWGQSKNIQYF	TGTGCCAGCAGTTTCTCATGGGGACAGTCCAAAAACATTCAGTACTTC
TRBV12-3/TRBV12-4	-	TRBJ1-6	-	CASSLNAGNSPLHF	TGTGCCAGCAGTTTAAATGCGGGGAATTCACCCCTCCACTTT
TRBV19	-	TRBJ2-4	-	CASRPGQRTKNIQYF	TGTGCCAGTAGACCCGGACAGCGAACCAAAAACATTCAGTACTTC
TRBV12-3/TRBV12-4	TRBD2	TRBJ2-1	-	CASGSGGGYNEQFF	TGTGCCAGCGGGAGCGGGGGGGGTTACAATGAGCAGTTCTTC
TRBV6-5	TRBD2	TRBJ2-1	-	CASSSIAGGHYEQFF	TGTGCCAGCAGTTCAATAGCGGGGGGGCATTATGAGCAGTTCTTC
TRBV24-1	-	TRBJ2-1	few	CATSDWDRAYNEQFF	TGTGCCACCAGTGATTGGGACCGGGCCTACAATGAGCAGTTCTTC
TRBV5-1	-	TRBJ2-7	few	CASSLEEDAVDEQYF	TGCGCCAGCAGCTTGGAGGAAGACGCAGTCGACGAGCAGTACTTC
TRBV5-1	-	TRBJ2-7	-	CASSLGRESGEQYF	TGCGCCAGCAGCTTGGGCAGGGAGTCAGGCGAGCAGTACTTC
TRBV7-2	-	TRBJ2-1	-	CASSSLWTYNEQFF	TGTGCCAGCAGCTCCCTTTGGACGTACAATGAGCAGTTCTTC
TRBV19	-	TRBJ2-7	few	CASSNRVVGNVYEQYF	TGTGCCAGTAGTAATCGAGTGGTAGGGAACGTCTACGAGCAGTACTTC
TRBV2	-	TRBJ1-5	-	CASSEERRAVSQHF	TGTGCCAGCAGTGAAGAGCGCAGGGCAGTCTCCCAGCATTTT
TRBV5-1	-	TRBJ2-1	few	CASSLVVTGRNEQFF	TGCGCCAGCAGCTTGGTGGTGACAGGTCGAAATGAGCAGTTCTTC
TRBV15	TRBD1	TRBJ2-5	-	CATSRDRGTETQYF	TGTGCCACCAGCAGGGACAGGGGAACAGAGACCCAGTACTTC
TRBV19	TRBD1	TRBJ1-1	-	CASSIRTGAEAFF	TGTGCCAGTAGTATAAGGACAGGAGCTGAAGCTTTCTTT